The 14 T cell receptor beta chains below all came from one sample that was sequenced in a study of cytomegalovirus exposure and HLA in healthy donors. Generated by immunoSEQ multiplex PCR, the TCRdb table keeps only in-frame clones and is missing some. The profile shows some 150,000 clones, 85% to 90% of them singletons. What was sequenced was PBMCs. Every receptor here comes from a human donor in good health.

The chain recombines TRBV10-2 with TRBJ2-7; D call uncertain. Germline V gene sequence: CDR1 WSHSY, CDR2 SAAADI. The CDR3 has 13 residues. Trimming removed 4 bases from V and 3 bases from J, with 10 bases in between. CDR3 residues: CASSASVYYEQYF. CDR3 sequence (DNA): TGCGCCAGCAGTGCCTCGGTCTACTACGAGCAGTACTTC.

The chain recombines TRBV28 with TRBJ2-3, with D maybe TRBD2 (6 bases). The CDR3 runs 18 residues. The germline V gene encodes CDR1 MDHEN and CDR2 SYDVKM. Trimming removed 5 bases from V and 0 bases from J, with 21 bases in between. CDR3 residues: CASSHLAGSKSSTDTQYF. As DNA, the CDR3 is TGTGCCAGCAGTCACCTCGCGGGAAGCAAATCCAGCACAGATACGCAGTATTTT. The whole variable domain, remainder taken from reference TRBV28 and TRBJ2-3, is DVKVTQSSRYLVKRTGEKVFLECVQDMDHENMFWYRQDPGLGLRLIYFSYDVKMKEKGDIPEGYSVSREKKERFSLILESASTNQTSMYLCASSHLAGSKSSTDTQYFGPGTRLTVL.

V gene TRBV29-1 combines with J gene TRBJ1-2; 7 bases line up with TRBD1. V dropped 2 bases and J dropped 4; count of bases not matched to a gene: 13. There are 16 residues in the CDR3. Germline V gene data show CDR1 as SQVTM and CDR2 as ANQGSEA. CDR3 loop: CSVEPPGTAKIYGYTF. The CDR3 nucleotides read TGCAGCGTTGAACCCCCCGGGACAGCAAAGATCTATGGCTACACCTTC.

In this sample, this clone turned up once. Distinct nucleotide sequences in the sample also encode this CDR3. The chain recombines TRBV5-1 with TRBJ2-3; no firm D call. Germline lookup yields CDR1 SGHRS and CDR2 YFSETQ. The CDR3 loop spans 12 amino acids. Trimming pared 1 base from V and 3 bases from J, leaving 3 bases between. The CDR3 DNA follows: TGCGCCAGCAGCTTGTCTACAGATACGCAGTATTTT. The encoded protein is CASSLSTDTQYF. Together with reference TRBV5-1 and TRBJ2-3, the CDR3 gives the full variable domain: KAGVTQTPRYLIKTRGQQVTLSCSPISGHRSVSWYQQTPGQGLQFLFEYFSETQRNKGNFPGRFSGRQFSNSRSEMNVSTLELGDSALYLCASSLSTDTQYFGPGTRLTVL.

This chain connects TRBV11-1 to TRBJ2-5; D remains unclear. Germline loops: CDR1 SGHAT, CDR2 FQDESV (reference sequence). Trimming left V 2 bases short and J 4 bases short, with 2 bases between. The CDR3 length is 11 residues. CDR3 loop: CASSLRETQYF. CDR3 in DNA: TGTGCCAGCAGCTTACGAGAGACCCAGTACTTC.

This chain connects TRBV5-1 to TRBJ1-1; TRBD1 matches 7 bases. V dropped 4 bases and J dropped 0; count of bases not matched to a gene: 3. This CDR3 is built from 14 residues. CDR1 and CDR2 (germline): SGHRS, YFSETQ. In nucleotides, the CDR3 is TGCGCCAGCAGCCTCGGGACAGTGAACACTGAAGCTTTCTTT. Protein: CASSLGTVNTEAFF.

V gene TRBV2 combines with J gene TRBJ2-2, with 9 bases identical to TRBD1. This CDR3 is 14 amino acids long. Germline CDR1 is SNHLY and CDR2 is FYNNEI. V lost 6 bases to trimming and J lost 5 bases; unmatched junction nucleotides: 4. The CDR3: CASRETGGTGELFF. As DNA, the CDR3 is TGTGCCAGCAGGGAGACAGGGGGTACCGGGGAGCTGTTTTTT.

V gene TRBV6-5 combines with J gene TRBJ1-2; a weak D match, TRBD1 (6 bases). Trimming removed 9 bases at V and 9 bases at J, with 14 bases between. The CDR3 runs to 11 residues. The V gene's germline CDR1 is MNHEY and CDR2 SVGAGI. The CDR3 here is CASRVGARYTF. In nucleotides, the CDR3 is TGTGCCAGTCGGGTGGGGGCCCGCTACACCTTC.

The chain combines TRBV18 with TRBJ1-5; 8 nucleotides line up with TRBD1. The CDR3 is made up of 15 amino acids. Per the germline V gene, CDR1 is KGHSH and CDR2 is LQKENI. The ends lost 3 bases at V and 6 bases at J; junction bases unmatched: 7. The CDR3 nucleotides read TGTGCCAGCTCACCCTCCTGGACAGGGCGTCAGCCCCAGCATTTT. Protein: CASSPSWTGRQPQHF. Complete variable domain (other parts from reference TRBV18 and TRBJ1-5): NAGVMQNPRHLVRRRGQEARLRCSPMKGHSHVYWYRQLPEEGLKFMVYLQKENIIDESGMPKERFSAEFPKEGPSILRIQQVVRGDSAAYFCASSPSWTGRQPQHFGDGTRLSIL.

The CDR3 region has the DNA TGCAGCGTTGAAGAAACAGGGGGCGCGAGCTACACCTTC. Protein product: CSVEETGGASYTF. The genes are TRBV29-1 and TRBJ1-2, with TRBD1 matching 9 bases. The CDR3 loop spans 13 amino acids. Germline V lookup: CDR1 SQVTM, CDR2 ANQGSEA. V lost 0 bases to trimming and J lost 9 bases; unmatched junction nucleotides: 5.

V usage is TRBV18 and J usage is TRBJ1-2, with 9 bases that match TRBD1. CDR3 length: 14 residues. Losses at the gene ends were 6 bases for V and 7 bases for J; bases not matched to a gene: 9. In germline, CDR1 is KGHSH, CDR2 LQKENI. The CDR3 region is CASSFMGQGSGYTF. Written as DNA, the CDR3 is TGTGCCAGCTCCTTTATGGGACAGGGAAGTGGCTACACCTTC.

This clone was recorded only once. This chain links TRBV5-4 with TRBJ2-7, with TRBD1 identical over 7 bases. This CDR3 has 15 residues. Losses at the gene ends were 0 bases for V and 0 bases for J; bases not matched to a gene: 3. Germline V gene lookup returns CDR1 SGHNT and CDR2 YYREEE (reference sequence). The CDR3 nucleotides are TGTGCCAGCAGCTTGGGAGGGGGCGCCTCCTACGAGCAGTACTTC. Its translation: CASSLGGGASYEQYF. Looking up the rest from reference TRBV5-4 and TRBJ2-7 gives the full variable domain: ETGVTQSPTHLIKTRGQQVTLRCSSQSGHNTVSWYQQALGQGPQFIFQYYREEENGRGNFPPRFSGLQFPNYSSELNVNALELDDSALYLCASSLGGGASYEQYFGPGTRLTVT.

The chain uses TRBV27 and TRBJ1-5, with 8 nucleotides matching TRBD1. The junction had 8 bases not matched to a gene; V was cut back by 6 bases and J by 4 bases. The CDR3 has 15 amino acids. Looked up from germline, CDR1 is MNHEY and CDR2 is SMNVEV (reference sequence). The CDR3 nucleotides are TGTGCCAGCAGGGTCATGGGGACAGGTAATCAGCCCCAGCATTTT. Translating it yields CASRVMGTGNQPQHF.

The rearrangement uses TRBV2 and TRBJ2-1, with D possibly being TRBD2 (6 bases). Germline CDR1 and CDR2: SNHLY and FYNNEI. V was shortened by 5 bases and J by 9 bases, with 14 bases between the two germline ends. The CDR3 is 13 amino acids. CDR3 residues: CASSTLVGLEQFF. The CDR3 DNA reads as TGTGCCAGCAGTACCCTTGTGGGACTTGAGCAGTTCTTC.